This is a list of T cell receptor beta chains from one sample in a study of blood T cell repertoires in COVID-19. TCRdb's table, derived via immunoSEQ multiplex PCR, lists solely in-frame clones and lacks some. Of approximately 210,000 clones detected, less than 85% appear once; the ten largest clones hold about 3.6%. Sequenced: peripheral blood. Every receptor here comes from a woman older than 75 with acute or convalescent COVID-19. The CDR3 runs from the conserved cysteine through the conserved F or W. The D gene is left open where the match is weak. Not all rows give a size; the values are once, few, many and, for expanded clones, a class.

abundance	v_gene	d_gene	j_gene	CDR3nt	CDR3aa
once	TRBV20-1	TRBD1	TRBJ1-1	TGCAGTGCTAGTTGGGGGCAGGGGGCCCTTCTCGGCACTGAAGCTTTCTTT	CSASWGQGALLGTEAFF
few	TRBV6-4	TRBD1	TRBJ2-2	TGTGCCAGCAGTAGGACAGGGAGCGGGGAGCTGTTTTTT	CASSRTGSGELFF
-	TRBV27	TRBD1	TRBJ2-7	TGTGCCAGCATTCAGGACAGGTCCTCCTACGAGCAGTACTTC	CASIQDRSSYEQYF
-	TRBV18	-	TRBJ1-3	TGTGCCAGCTCACCATTAAAAGCGGCGGACACCATATATTTT	CASSPLKAADTIYF
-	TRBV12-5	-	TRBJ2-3	TGTGCTAGTGGGCCCGCGCCCGATACGCAGTATTTT	CASGPAPDTQYF
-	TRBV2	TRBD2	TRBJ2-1	TGTGCCAGCAGCCCGGGACTAGTCGATGAGCAGTTCTTC	CASSPGLVDEQFF
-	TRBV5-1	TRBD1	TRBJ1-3	TGCGCCAGCCGAATCGGGACAGGGGGTGGAAACACCATATATTTT	CASRIGTGGGNTIYF
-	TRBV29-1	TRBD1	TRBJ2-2	TGCAGCGTTCACCCGGGACAGGGGGCCGGGGAGCTGTTTTTT	CSVHPGQGAGELFF
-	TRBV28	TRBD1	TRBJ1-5	TGTGCCAGCAGGGCACGAGGACAGGGGGCGGTACAGCCCCAGCATTTT	CASRARGQGAVQPQHF
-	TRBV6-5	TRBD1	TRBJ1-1	TGTGCCAGCAGTACAGGGGGCATAGGCACTGAAGCTTTCTTT	CASSTGGIGTEAFF
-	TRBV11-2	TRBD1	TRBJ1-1	TGTGCCAGCAGCTACCGTCCCGGGACAGGGGGCCTTAATACTGAAGCTTTCTTT	CASSYRPGTGGLNTEAFF
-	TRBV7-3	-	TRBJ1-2	TGTGCCAGCGCGCCACAGGGAGAAGACTATGGCTACACCTTC	CASAPQGEDYGYTF
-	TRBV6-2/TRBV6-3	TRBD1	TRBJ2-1	TGTGCCAGCAGTCAGGGGGCCTACAATGAGCAGTTCTTC	CASSQGAYNEQFF
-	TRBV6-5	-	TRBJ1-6	TGTGCCAGCAGTACCGGGGGGCGGGATAATTCACCCCTCCACTTT	CASSTGGRDNSPLHF
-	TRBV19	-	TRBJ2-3	TGTGCCAGTGCCTTCCAGATGTCTAGCACAGATACGCAGTATTTT	CASAFQMSSTDTQYF
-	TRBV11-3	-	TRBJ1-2	TGTGCCAGCAGCAAGGACAGCTATGGCTACACCTTC	CASSKDSYGYTF
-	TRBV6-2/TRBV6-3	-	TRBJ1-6	TGTGCCAGCAGCACCGGGTTGTCGTATGGTTCACCCCTCCACTTT	CASSTGLSYGSPLHF
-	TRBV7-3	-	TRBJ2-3	TGTGCCAGCAGCTTAACGACAGACCCCGGTTCGGATACGCAGTATTTT	CASSLTTDPGSDTQYF
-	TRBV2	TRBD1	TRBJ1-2	TGTGCCAGCAGGGACAGGAATAACTATGGCTACACCTTC	CASRDRNNYGYTF
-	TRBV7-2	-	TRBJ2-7	TGTGCCAGCAGCTTAGACAGGGAAAGCGAGCAGTACTTC	CASSLDRESEQYF
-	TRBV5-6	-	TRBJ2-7	TGTGCCAGCAGCTTGGAGGTTTGGCGGGCGAGCTCCTACGAGCAGTACTTC	CASSLEVWRASSYEQYF
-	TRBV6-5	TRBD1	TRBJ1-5	TGTGCCAGCAGTTACGGGACAGGGTTCAATCAGCCCCAGCATTTT	CASSYGTGFNQPQHF
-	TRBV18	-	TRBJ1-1	TGTGCCAGCTCACCCAACCCAGGGAACACTGAAGCTTTCTTT	CASSPNPGNTEAFF
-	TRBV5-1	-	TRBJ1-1	TGCGCCAGCAGCCCTCATCCAGGGAACACTGAAGCTTTCTTT	CASSPHPGNTEAFF
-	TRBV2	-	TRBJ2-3	TGTGCCAGCACCGGGGGTGCCAGCACAGATACGCAGTATTTT	CASTGGASTDTQYF
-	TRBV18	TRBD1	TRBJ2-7	TGTGCCAGCTCCCGGGACAGCAGCTACGAGCAGTACTTC	CASSRDSSYEQYF
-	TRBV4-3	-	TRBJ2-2	TGCGCCAGCAGCCAATCCGTTACAGAGAACACCGGGGAGCTGTTTTTT	CASSQSVTENTGELFF
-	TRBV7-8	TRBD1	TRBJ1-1	TGTGCCAGCAGCTTAGTTCGGGGACAGGGTCAAACTGAAGCTTTCTTT	CASSLVRGQGQTEAFF
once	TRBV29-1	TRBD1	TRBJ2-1	TGCAGCGTTGATACAGGGGGCCTCTACAATGAGCAGTTCTTC	CSVDTGGLYNEQFF
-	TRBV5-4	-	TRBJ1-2	TGTGCCAGCAGCTTGGATGGCTCTGGCTACACCTTC	CASSLDGSGYTF
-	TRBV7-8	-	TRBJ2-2	TGTGCCAGCAGCCCGCTGGGAGCCGGGGAGCTGTTTTTT	CASSPLGAGELFF
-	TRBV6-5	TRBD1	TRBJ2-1	TGTGCCAGCAGTTACACCCCGGGACAGTCTGATGAGCAGTTCTTC	CASSYTPGQSDEQFF
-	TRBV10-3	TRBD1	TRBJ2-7	TGTGCCATCAGTTCCGGGACAGGAGCCTACGAGCAGTACTTC	CAISSGTGAYEQYF
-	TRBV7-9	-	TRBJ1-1	TGTGCCAGCAGCCCCTTGAACACTGAAGCTTTCTTT	CASSPLNTEAFF
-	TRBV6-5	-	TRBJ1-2	TGTGCCAGCAGGGGCAGGGCCTATGGCTACACCTTC	CASRGRAYGYTF
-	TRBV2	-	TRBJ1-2	TGTGCCAGCAGTGATGGGGGCCGCTATGGCTACACCTTC	CASSDGGRYGYTF
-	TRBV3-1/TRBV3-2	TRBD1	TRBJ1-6	TGTGCCAGCAGCCATCGACAGGGCCATAATTCACCCCTCCACTTT	CASSHRQGHNSPLHF
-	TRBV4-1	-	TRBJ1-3	TGCGCCAGCAGGAGCCCAGGGGCCTCTGGAAACACCATATATTTT	CASRSPGASGNTIYF